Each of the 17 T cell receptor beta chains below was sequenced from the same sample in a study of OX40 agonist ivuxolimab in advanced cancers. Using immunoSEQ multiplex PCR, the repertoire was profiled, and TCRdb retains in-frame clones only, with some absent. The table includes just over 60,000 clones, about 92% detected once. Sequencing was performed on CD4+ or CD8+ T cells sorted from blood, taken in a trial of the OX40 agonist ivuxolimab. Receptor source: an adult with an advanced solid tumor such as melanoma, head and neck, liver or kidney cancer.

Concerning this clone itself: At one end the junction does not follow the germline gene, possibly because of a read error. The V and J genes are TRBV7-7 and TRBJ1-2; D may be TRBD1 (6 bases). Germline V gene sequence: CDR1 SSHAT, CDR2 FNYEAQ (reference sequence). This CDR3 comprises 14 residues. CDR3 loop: CASSQKGGCYGYTF. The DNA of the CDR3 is TGTGCTAGCAGCCAGAAGGGGGGCTGCTATGGCTACACCTTC.

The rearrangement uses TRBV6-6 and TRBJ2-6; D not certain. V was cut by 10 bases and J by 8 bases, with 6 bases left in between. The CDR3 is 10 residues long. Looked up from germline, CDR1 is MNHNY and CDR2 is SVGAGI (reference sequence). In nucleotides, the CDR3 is TGTGCCACTCTGACCAACGTCCTGACTTTC. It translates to CATLTNVLTF.

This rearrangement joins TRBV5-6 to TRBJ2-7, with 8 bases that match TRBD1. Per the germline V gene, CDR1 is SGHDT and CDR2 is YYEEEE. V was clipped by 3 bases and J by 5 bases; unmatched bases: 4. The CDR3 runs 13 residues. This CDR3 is CASSYSGGDEQYF. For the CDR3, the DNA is TGTGCCAGCAGCTACTCAGGGGGCGACGAGCAGTACTTC.

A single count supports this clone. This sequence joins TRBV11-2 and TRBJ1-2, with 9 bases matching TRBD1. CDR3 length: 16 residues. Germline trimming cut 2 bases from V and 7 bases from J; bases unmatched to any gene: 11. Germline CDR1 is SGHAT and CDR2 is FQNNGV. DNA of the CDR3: TGTGCCAGCAGCTTATCTTGGAGACAGGGGGAAAGTGGCTACACCTTC. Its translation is CASSLSWRQGESGYTF.

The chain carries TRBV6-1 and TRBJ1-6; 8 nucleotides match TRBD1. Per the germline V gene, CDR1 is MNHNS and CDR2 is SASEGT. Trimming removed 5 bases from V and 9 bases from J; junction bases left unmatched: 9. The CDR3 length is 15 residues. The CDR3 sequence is CASSKPGGATSPLHF. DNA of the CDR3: TGTGCCAGCAGTAAACCAGGGGGCGCGACTTCACCCCTCCACTTT.

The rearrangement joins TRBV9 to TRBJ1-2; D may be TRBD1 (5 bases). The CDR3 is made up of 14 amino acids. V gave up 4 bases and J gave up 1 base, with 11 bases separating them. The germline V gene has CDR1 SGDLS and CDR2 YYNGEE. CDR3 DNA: TGTGCCAGCAGCCCCCAGGGCAATAACTATGGCTACACCTTC. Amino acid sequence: CASSPQGNNYGYTF.

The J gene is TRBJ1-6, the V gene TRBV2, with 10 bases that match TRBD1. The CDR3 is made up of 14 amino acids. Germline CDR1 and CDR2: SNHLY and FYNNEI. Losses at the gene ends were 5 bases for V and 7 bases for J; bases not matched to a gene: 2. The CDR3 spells CASSTGQGNSPLHF. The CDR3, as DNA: TGTGCCAGCAGTACGGGACAGGGGAATTCACCCCTCCACTTT.

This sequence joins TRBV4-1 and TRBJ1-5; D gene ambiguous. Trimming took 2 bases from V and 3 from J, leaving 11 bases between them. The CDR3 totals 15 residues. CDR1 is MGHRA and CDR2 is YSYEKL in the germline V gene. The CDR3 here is CASSQSRQANQPQHF. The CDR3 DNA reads TGCGCCAGCAGCCAAAGTCGGCAGGCCAATCAGCCCCAGCATTTT.

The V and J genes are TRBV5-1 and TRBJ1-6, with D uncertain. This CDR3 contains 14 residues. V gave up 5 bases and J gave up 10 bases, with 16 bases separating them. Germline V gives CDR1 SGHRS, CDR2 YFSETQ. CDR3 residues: CASSPQSAESPLHF. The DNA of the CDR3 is TGCGCCAGCAGTCCACAGTCGGCAGAATCACCCCTCCACTTT.

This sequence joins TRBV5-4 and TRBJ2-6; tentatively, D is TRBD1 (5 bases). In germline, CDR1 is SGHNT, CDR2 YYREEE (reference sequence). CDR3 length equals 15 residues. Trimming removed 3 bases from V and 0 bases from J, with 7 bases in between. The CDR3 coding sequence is TGTGCCAGCAGCTCTCAGGGCTCTGGGGCCAACGTCCTGACTTTC. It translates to CASSSQGSGANVLTF. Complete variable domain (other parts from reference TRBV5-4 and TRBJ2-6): ETGVTQSPTHLIKTRGQQVTLRCSSQSGHNTVSWYQQALGQGPQFIFQYYREEENGRGNFPPRFSGLQFPNYSSELNVNALELDDSALYLCASSSQGSGANVLTFGAGSRLTVL.

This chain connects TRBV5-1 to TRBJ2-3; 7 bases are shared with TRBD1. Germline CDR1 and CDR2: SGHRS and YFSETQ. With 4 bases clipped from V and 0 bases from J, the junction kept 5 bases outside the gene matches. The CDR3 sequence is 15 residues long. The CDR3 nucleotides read TGCGCCAGCAGCCTCCAGACAGGGAGCACAGATACGCAGTATTTT. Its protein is CASSLQTGSTDTQYF.

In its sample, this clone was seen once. The CDR3 spells CASSLNRGQNEKLFF. The CDR3 DNA reads as TGCGCCAGCAGCCTCAACCGCGGACAGAATGAAAAACTGTTTTTT. The chain has TRBV5-1 and TRBJ1-4, with a weak D call TRBD1 (6 bases). There are 15 residues in the CDR3. Germline loops: CDR1 SGHRS, CDR2 YFSETQ. Deletions cut 4 bases from V and 5 bases from J, with 15 bases between. The full variable domain, completed using reference TRBV5-1 and TRBJ1-4, is KAGVTQTPRYLIKTRGQQVTLSCSPISGHRSVSWYQQTPGQGLQFLFEYFSETQRNKGNFPGRFSGRQFSNSRSEMNVSTLELGDSALYLCASSLNRGQNEKLFFGSGTQLSVL.

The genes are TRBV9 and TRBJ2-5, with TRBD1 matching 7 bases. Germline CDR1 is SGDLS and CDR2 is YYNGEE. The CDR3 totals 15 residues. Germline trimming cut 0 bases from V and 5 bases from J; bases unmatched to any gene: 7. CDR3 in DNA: TGTGCCAGCAGCGTAGCGGGACAGCTGGGGGAGACCCAGTACTTC. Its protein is CASSVAGQLGETQYF.

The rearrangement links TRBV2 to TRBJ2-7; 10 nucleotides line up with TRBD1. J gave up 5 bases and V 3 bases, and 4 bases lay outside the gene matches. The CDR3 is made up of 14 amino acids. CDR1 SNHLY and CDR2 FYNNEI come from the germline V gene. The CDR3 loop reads CASSDGTGVNEQYF. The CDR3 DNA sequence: TGTGCCAGCAGTGATGGGACAGGGGTTAACGAGCAGTACTTC.

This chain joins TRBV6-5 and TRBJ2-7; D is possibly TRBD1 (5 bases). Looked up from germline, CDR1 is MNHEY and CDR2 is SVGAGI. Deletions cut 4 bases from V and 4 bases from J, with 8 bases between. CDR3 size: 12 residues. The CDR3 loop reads CASSSQVYEQYF. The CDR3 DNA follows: TGTGCCAGCAGTTCACAGGTATACGAGCAGTACTTC.

This CDR3 reads CASSLGVGWPSYEQYF. In DNA, the CDR3 is TGTGCCAGCAGCTTAGGTGTAGGATGGCCCTCCTACGAGCAGTACTTC. This sequence joins TRBV11-2 and TRBJ2-7, with D unresolved. CDR3 length equals 16 residues. Trimming shortened V by 1 base and J by 0 bases, and 13 bases separated the two germline ends. Germline CDR1 is SGHAT and CDR2 is FQNNGV.

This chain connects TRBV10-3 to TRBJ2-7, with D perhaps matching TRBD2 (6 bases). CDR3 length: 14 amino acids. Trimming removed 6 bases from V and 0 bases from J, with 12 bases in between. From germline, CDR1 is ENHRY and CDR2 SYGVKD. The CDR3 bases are TGTGCCATCAGGAAAGGCGGGACCTCCTACGAGCAGTACTTC. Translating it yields CAIRKGGTSYEQYF.